These 3 T cell receptor beta chains came from one sample sequenced in a study of neurological immune-mediated disorders. TCRdb used MiXCR to reprocess the 5' RACE reads, holding one entry per CDR3 protein. The sample lists tens of thousands of distinct CDR3 sequences, around a tenth seen once, with about 5.4% in the top ten. Sequencing was done on a sample of PBMCs. All receptors come from a man in his 70s with HTLV-1-associated myelopathy (HAM/TSP).

Comments on this clonotype: One end of the junction varies from germline; a read error may be responsible. The chain links TRBV7-8 to TRBJ2-7; D uncertain. CDR3 length: 14 amino acids. Germline V CDR1 and CDR2: SGHVS, FQNEAQ. CDR3: CVSSHPTERYELYF. CDR3 nucleotides: TGTGTCAGCAGCCACCCAACAGAGAGGTACGAGCTGTACTTC.

A note on this clonotype: A much larger clone is a single base away; this may be a read error. This chain connects TRBV12-3 or TRBV12-4 to TRBJ2-2, with TRBD2 as a possible D gene (5 bases). V lost 8 bases, J lost 6 bases, and 19 bases lay in between. The CDR3 covers 15 residues. The chain's CDR3 is CASHLFGVRAGELFF. In nucleotides, the CDR3 is TGTGCCAGCCACCTGTTCGGGGTCCGGGCCGGGGAGCTGTTTTTT.

This clonotype was counted at least ten times. This chain connects TRBV4-2 to TRBJ2-2; 7 bases line up with TRBD2. Trimming at V came to 0 bases and at J to 3 bases, leaving 7 bases not matched to a gene. Germline CDR1 LGHNA, CDR2 YNFKEQ. The CDR3 is 17 amino acids. CDR3 in amino acids: CASSQDDGRVDTGELFF. The CDR3 bases are TGTGCCAGCAGCCAAGATGATGGGAGGGTGGACACCGGGGAGCTGTTTTTT.